Each of the 15 T cell receptor beta chains below was sequenced from the same sample in a study of cytomegalovirus exposure and HLA in healthy donors. Primers: 60 Vbeta forward and 13 Jbeta reverse. This table comes from immunoSEQ multiplex PCR, and its TCRdb copy is limited to in-frame clones, with some not included. The sample yields about 140,000 clones, roughly 80% seen once. Specimen: PBMCs. The receptors were gathered from a man aged 18 to 29 in good health and CMV-seronegative.

V gene TRBV18 combines with J gene TRBJ1-6; the D is unclear. The CDR3 is 17 residues long. The germline V gene has CDR1 KGHSH and CDR2 LQKENI. V was shortened by 2 bases and J by 0 bases, with 11 bases between the two germline ends. The CDR3 sequence: CASSPGRWTSYNSPLHF. CDR3 coding DNA: TGTGCCAGCTCACCAGGGAGGTGGACCTCCTATAATTCACCCCTCCACTTT.

V and J are TRBV28 and TRBJ2-2; 8 bases align to TRBD2. CDR3 length equals 16 residues. Germline lookup yields CDR1 MDHEN and CDR2 SYDVKM. V dropped 3 bases and J dropped 5; count of bases not matched to a gene: 8. The CDR3 sequence is CASSLLRGGVTGELFF. In DNA, the CDR3 is TGTGCCAGCAGTTTGTTACGGGGGGGCGTTACCGGGGAGCTGTTTTTT.

This chain joins TRBV5-4 and TRBJ2-3; D gene uncertain. Looked up from germline, CDR1 is SGHNT and CDR2 is YYREEE (reference sequence). V was shortened by 4 bases and J by 5 bases, with 17 bases between the two germline ends. There are 15 residues in the CDR3. In DNA form, the CDR3 reads TGTGCCAGCAGCCTAGGATTCCTCGCCGGAGATACGCAGTATTTT. As protein: CASSLGFLAGDTQYF.

V is TRBV29-1 and J is TRBJ1-1; possible D gene TRBD1, 6 bases. The CDR3 has 13 amino acids. V gave up 6 bases and J gave up 1 base, with 12 bases separating them. CDR1 is SQVTM, CDR2 ANQGSEA, per germline. CDR3 DNA: TGCAGCGTGGAGGGGGGGGCGAACACTGAAGCTTTCTTT. Translated: CSVEGGANTEAFF.

The chain couples TRBV7-2 to TRBJ1-1; TRBD1 aligns across 7 bases. V was clipped by 3 bases and J by 3 bases; unmatched bases: 4. Germline values: CDR1 SGHTA, CDR2 FQGNSA. CDR3 length equals 14 residues. CDR3 nucleotide sequence: TGTGCCAGCAGCTTTCGAGGGACAGACACTGAAGCTTTCTTT. It is translated as CASSFRGTDTEAFF.

The sample holds a few counts of this clone. This chain joins TRBV6-5 and TRBJ1-1, with D maybe TRBD1 (6 bases). Between the trimmed V and J ends, which lost 2 bases and 1 base, there was a span of 11 bases. Germline lookup yields CDR1 MNHEY and CDR2 SVGAGI. The CDR3 runs 15 residues. The CDR3 coding sequence is TGTGCCAGCAGTTACGGGGGCAGACAGAACACTGAAGCTTTCTTT. This translates into CASSYGGRQNTEAFF.

The chain combines TRBV6-6 with TRBJ2-1, with 10 bases identical to TRBD2. J was trimmed by 8 bases and V by 2 bases; bases with no gene match: 6. The CDR3 runs to 15 residues. Germline-derived CDR1 and CDR2 are MNHNY and SVGAGI (reference sequence). This CDR3 reads CASSYGASGGHEQFF. CDR3 nucleotide sequence: TGTGCCAGCAGTTACGGGGCTAGCGGGGGCCATGAGCAGTTCTTC.

The chain carries TRBV5-1 and TRBJ1-1; D is uncertain. The CDR3 has 15 amino acids. V was cut by 1 base and J by 5 bases, with 15 bases left in between. Germline V CDR1 and CDR2: SGHRS, YFSETQ. The CDR3 is CASSLSLGPGTEAFF. CDR3 DNA: TGCGCCAGCAGCTTGTCCTTGGGCCCGGGGACTGAAGCTTTCTTT. Full variable domain (missing parts from reference TRBV5-1 and TRBJ1-1): KAGVTQTPRYLIKTRGQQVTLSCSPISGHRSVSWYQQTPGQGLQFLFEYFSETQRNKGNFPGRFSGRQFSNSRSEMNVSTLELGDSALYLCASSLSLGPGTEAFFGQGTRLTVV.

The chain is built from TRBV9 and TRBJ1-1; 7 positions agree with TRBD1. V lost 2 bases to trimming and J lost 1 base; unmatched junction nucleotides: 5. This CDR3 comprises 15 residues. Germline V CDR1 and CDR2: SGDLS, YYNGEE. The CDR3 sequence: CASSVLQGTNTEAFF. CDR3 in DNA: TGTGCCAGCAGCGTTCTACAGGGGACGAACACTGAAGCTTTCTTT. Full variable domain (outside the CDR3, taken from reference TRBV9 and TRBJ1-1): DSGVTQTPKHLITATGQRVTLRCSPRSGDLSVYWYQQSLDQGLQFLIQYYNGEERAKGNILERFSAQQFPDLHSELNLSSLELGDSALYFCASSVLQGTNTEAFFGQGTRLTVV.

V gene TRBV2 combines with J gene TRBJ1-3; no clear D gene. Germline CDR1 SNHLY, CDR2 FYNNEI. The CDR3 runs 13 residues. Between the trimmed V and J ends, which lost 2 bases and 4 bases, there was a span of 6 bases. For the CDR3, the DNA is TGTGCCAGCAGTGAATGGAGCGGAAACACCATATATTTT. This encodes CASSEWSGNTIYF.

The V gene is TRBV7-9, the J gene TRBJ2-1; 14 bases are a match to TRBD2. Per the germline V gene, CDR1 is SEHNR and CDR2 is FQNEAQ (reference sequence). The CDR3 sequence is 16 residues long. The junction had 6 bases not matched to a gene; V was cut back by 2 bases and J by 9 bases. Written as DNA, the CDR3 is TGTGCCAGCAGCTTAATGACTAGCGGGGGGGACGGTGAGCAGTTCTTC. As protein: CASSLMTSGGDGEQFF.

This chain joins TRBV18 and TRBJ2-2; D is possibly TRBD1 (5 bases). In germline, CDR1 is KGHSH, CDR2 LQKENI. Trimming pared 3 bases from V and 5 bases from J, leaving 13 bases between. The CDR3 runs 15 residues. The CDR3: CASSPGQGWTGELFF. The CDR3 DNA follows: TGTGCCAGCTCACCTGGGCAGGGATGGACCGGGGAGCTGTTTTTT.

Here the CDR3 DNA reads TGTGCCAGCAGCGGGGACAGGGCGGACACCGGGGAGCTGTTTTTT. Its protein product is CASSGDRADTGELFF. This chain links TRBV5-6 with TRBJ2-2; 9 nucleotides agree with TRBD1. The trim removed 4 bases at V and 3 bases at J, leaving 4 bases unmatched. Germline CDR1 and CDR2: SGHDT and YYEEEE. The CDR3 is made up of 15 amino acids.

CDR3 coding DNA: TGTGCCAGCAGTACAGGGTCCGACAGGGAGCTGTTTTTT. As protein: CASSTGSDRELFF. The V gene is TRBV25-1, the J gene TRBJ2-2; tentative D call: TRBD1 (6 bases). Germline lookup yields CDR1 MGHDK and CDR2 SYGVNS. This CDR3 region has 13 residues. The V and J ends lost 5 bases and 9 bases respectively, with 13 bases between them.

V is TRBV5-4 and J is TRBJ1-1; possibly TRBD1 for D (6 bases). This CDR3 contains 15 residues. V dropped 4 bases and J dropped 0 bases, with 13 bases sitting between them. Germline V lookup: CDR1 SGHNT, CDR2 YYREEE (reference sequence). In nucleotides, the CDR3 is TGTGCCAGCAGCCGGGGACATAGGGTGAACACTGAAGCTTTCTTT. Protein sequence: CASSRGHRVNTEAFF.